This paragraph reports one TCR beta chain. There are a few counts of this clonotype. What antigen it recognizes has not been identified. Per-base quality was not reported, and no clone a single base away is much larger than it. The run used an Illumina HiSeq 1500. TCRdb reanalyzed the raw reads on its own, using fastp at Q25 for trimming and MiXCR for clone calling, and kept in-frame beta chains. One record per CDR3 amino acid sequence lists the most common genes and DNA. In all, the sample holds 680,000 or so distinct CDR3 sequences, and roughly 36% of those were seen once. The ten largest make up about 2.8% of the sample. These data come from a study of T cell repertoires in cytomegalovirus infection (dated by TCRdb to about 2019). Context from the whole study: Donor HLA type was relevant to the analysis, as public TCR beta signatures indicated carriage of CMV infection together with the matching HLA type.

What the study reported, not specific to this receptor: Carriers of CMV infection plus the relevant HLA type were discriminated by the cumulative frequency of public TCR beta family members in the study cohort and in an independent approximately 360-donor cohort. In the ex vivo response, HLA-C-restricted CMV-specific TCR beta clonotypes were dominant, and in two of eight donors the single most frequent clonotype came from this HLA-C-restricted group.

The source of this sequence is a human donor in good health (CMV status not recorded). Some clones in this sample may be carry-over from other donors' samples. The sample comprised PBMCs.

The DNA sequence is given as TGTGCCAGCAGCTCAAGGGACATAACGACCAATGAGCAGTTCTTC. It translates as CASSSRDITTNEQFF. Recombination linked TRBV7-9 to TRBJ2-1; TRBD1 is a possible D gene, resting on 6 matching bases. Via the germline V gene (reference sequence), CDR1 is SEHNR and CDR2 FQNEAQ. CDR3 length: 15 amino acids, cysteine to phenylalanine. Kept here is only the CDR3 DNA, which spans 45 bases and is read in frame from base 1. The V and J ends are trimmed by 4 bases and 6 bases, leaving 16 bases between them.